The source of this TCR beta chain is a study of cytomegalovirus exposure and HLA in healthy donors. Turning to the study itself: Earlier sequencing of some 170 million T cells yielded 120 million or so unique TCR beta sequences. A data release that came early held around 85 million unique TCRs from HLA-typed donors.

Study-level results: In a later analysis, productive TCRs from donors in an Asian-associated ancestry cluster reportedly carried fewer N-insertions than the cohort mean. From TCR beta sequences, most subjects' HLA-A and HLA-B alleles were reportedly predicted accurately.

The PCR ran on 60 Vbeta and 13 Jbeta primers. The assay was immunoSEQ multiplex PCR, and TCRdb's table has in-frame clones only and misses some. The sample lists under 130,000 clones, around 84% occurring once. For this clone: What it binds is unknown.

From germline, CDR1 is LGHNA and CDR2 YNFKEQ. With 1 base removed from V and 1 base from J, the gap between germline ends came to 16 bases. The CDR3 totals 17 residues. The clonotype was recovered from a man under 40 in good health and CMV-seronegative. Sequencing used PBMCs. The chain recombines TRBV4-2 with TRBJ1-1; D ambiguous. CDR3 sequence (DNA): TGTGCCAGCAGCCAAGGTGATTCCCGGGATCCGAACACTGAAGCTTTCTTT. Translated, it gives CASSQGDSRDPNTEAFF.